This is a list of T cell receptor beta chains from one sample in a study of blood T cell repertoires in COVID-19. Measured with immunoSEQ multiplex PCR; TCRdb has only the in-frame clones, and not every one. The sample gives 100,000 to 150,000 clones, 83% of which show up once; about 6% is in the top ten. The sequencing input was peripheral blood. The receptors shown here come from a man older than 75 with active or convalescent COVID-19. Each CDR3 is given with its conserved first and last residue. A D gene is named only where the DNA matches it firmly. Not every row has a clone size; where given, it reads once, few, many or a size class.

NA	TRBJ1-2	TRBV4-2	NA	CASSRVDSGFGGYTF	TGTGCCAGCAGCCGCGTGGATTCAGGTTTTGGGGGCTACACCTTC
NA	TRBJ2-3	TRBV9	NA	CASSVAFAGTDTQYF	TGTGCCAGCAGCGTAGCTTTCGCGGGCACAGATACGCAGTATTTT
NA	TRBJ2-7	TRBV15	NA	CATSRRGGYEQYF	TGTGCCACCAGCCGAAGAGGGGGTTACGAGCAGTACTTC
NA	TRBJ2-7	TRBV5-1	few	CASSLSGYEQYF	TGCGCCAGCAGCTTGTCCGGCTACGAGCAGTACTTC
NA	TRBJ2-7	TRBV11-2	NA	CASSLGRSYEQYF	TGTGCCAGCAGCTTAGGGAGGTCCTACGAGCAGTACTTC
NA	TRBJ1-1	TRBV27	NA	CASPGGAIEAFF	TGTGCCAGCCCCGGAGGGGCCATCGAAGCTTTCTTT
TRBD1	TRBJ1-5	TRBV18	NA	CASSPPGQKLYSNQPQHF	TGTGCCAGCTCACCCCCGGGACAGAAACTTTATAGCAATCAGCCCCAGCATTTT
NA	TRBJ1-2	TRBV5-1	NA	CASSLANGVNYGYTF	TGCGCCAGCAGCTTGGCGAACGGAGTTAACTATGGCTACACCTTC
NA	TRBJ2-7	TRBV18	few	CASSLGPAYEQYF	TGTGCCAGCTCACTCGGTCCCGCCTACGAGCAGTACTTC
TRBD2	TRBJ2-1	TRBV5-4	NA	CASSATSGSYNEQFF	TGTGCCAGCAGCGCGACTAGCGGGAGCTACAATGAGCAGTTCTTC
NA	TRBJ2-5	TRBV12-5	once	CASGRDSQETQYF	TGTGCTAGTGGCCGGGACTCTCAAGAGACCCAGTACTTC
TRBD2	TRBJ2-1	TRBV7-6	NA	CASSLGTSGGNEQFF	TGTGCCAGCAGCTTGGGGACTAGCGGGGGCAATGAGCAGTTCTTC
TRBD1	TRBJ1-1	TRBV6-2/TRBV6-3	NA	CASSPGTAERSTEAFF	TGTGCCAGCAGCCCCGGGACAGCGGAACGGAGCACTGAAGCTTTCTTT
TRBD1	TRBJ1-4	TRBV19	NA	CASSEQGAREKLFF	TGTGCCAGTAGCGAACAGGGGGCGCGAGAAAAACTGTTTTTT
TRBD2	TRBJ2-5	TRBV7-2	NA	CASSSTSGRAQYF	TGTGCCAGCAGCTCCACTAGCGGGAGGGCGCAGTACTTC
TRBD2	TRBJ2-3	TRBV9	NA	CASSDWTSGTDTQYF	TGTGCCAGCAGCGATTGGACTAGCGGCACAGATACGCAGTATTTT
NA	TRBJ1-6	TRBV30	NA	CAWSDGQSYNSPLHF	TGTGCCTGGAGTGACGGACAGTCCTATAATTCACCCCTCCACTTT
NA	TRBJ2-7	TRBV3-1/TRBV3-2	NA	CASSAGPGSYEQYF	TGTGCCAGCAGCGCCGGGCCAGGGTCCTACGAGCAGTACTTC
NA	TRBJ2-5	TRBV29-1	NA	CSVAKGMGETQYF	TGCAGCGTTGCCAAGGGGATGGGAGAGACCCAGTACTTC
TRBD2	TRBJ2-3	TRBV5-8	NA	CASSPKATSGGADTQYF	TGTGCCAGCAGCCCGAAAGCTACTAGCGGGGGAGCAGATACGCAGTATTTT
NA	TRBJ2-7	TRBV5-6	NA	CASSLGGGLSYEQYF	TGTGCCAGCAGCTTGGGCGGGGGCCTCTCCTACGAGCAGTACTTC
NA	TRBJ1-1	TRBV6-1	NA	CASSEYVGVNTEAFF	TGTGCCAGCAGTGAATATGTAGGGGTGAACACTGAAGCTTTCTTT
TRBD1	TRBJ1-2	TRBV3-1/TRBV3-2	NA	CASSQDDRGVYGYTF	TGTGCCAGCAGCCAAGACGACAGGGGGGTCTATGGCTACACCTTC
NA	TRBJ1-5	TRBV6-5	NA	CASRGNRDNQPQHF	TGTGCCAGCAGGGGGAACAGGGACAATCAGCCCCAGCATTTT
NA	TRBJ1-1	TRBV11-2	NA	CASSLGKGGDTEAFF	TGTGCCAGCAGCTTAGGGAAGGGAGGGGACACTGAAGCTTTCTTT
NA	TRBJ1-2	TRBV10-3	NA	CAISVGGLGPASTF	TGTGCCATCAGTGTGGGGGGGTTAGGGCCAGCCTCCACCTTC
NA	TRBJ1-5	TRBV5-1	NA	CASSRRSLAGQPQHF	TGCGCCAGCAGCCGAAGGAGTCTGGCGGGTCAGCCCCAGCATTTT
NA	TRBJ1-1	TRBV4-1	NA	CASSPGQLNTEAFF	TGCGCCAGCAGCCCCGGACAGCTGAACACTGAAGCTTTCTTT
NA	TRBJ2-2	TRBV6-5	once	CASSYSIGSNTGELFF	TGTGCCAGCAGTTACTCGATCGGGAGTAACACCGGGGAGCTGTTTTTT
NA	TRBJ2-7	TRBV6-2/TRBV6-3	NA	CASSWGFEQYF	TGTGCCAGCAGTTGGGGCTTCGAGCAGTACTTC
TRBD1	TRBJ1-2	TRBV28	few	CASSPGGNYGYTF	TGTGCCAGCAGTCCAGGGGGGAACTATGGCTACACCTTC
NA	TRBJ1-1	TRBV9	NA	CASSGLGGPEVAFF	TGTGCCAGCAGCGGATTGGGAGGACCCGAAGTGGCTTTCTTT
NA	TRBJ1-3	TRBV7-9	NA	CASSTSDTIYF	TGTGCCAGCAGCACCAGCGACACCATATATTTT
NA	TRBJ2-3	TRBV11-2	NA	CASSLLRGTYTDTQYF	TGTGCCAGCAGCTTATTACGCGGGACGTACACAGATACGCAGTATTTT
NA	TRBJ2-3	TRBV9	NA	CASSTTVGGSTDTQYF	TGTGCCAGCAGCACGACAGTCGGGGGTAGCACAGATACGCAGTATTTT
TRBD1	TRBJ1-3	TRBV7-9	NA	CASSATGVSGNTIYF	TGTGCCAGCAGCGCGACAGGGGTCTCTGGAAACACCATATATTTT
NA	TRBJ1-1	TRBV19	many	CASSLLDSIGTEAFF	TGTGCCAGTAGCCTCCTGGACAGTATCGGGACTGAAGCTTTCTTT
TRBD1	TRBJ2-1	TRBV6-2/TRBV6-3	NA	CASSYSPPQGVYNEQFF	TGTGCCAGCAGTTACTCCCCCCCACAGGGGGTCTACAATGAGCAGTTCTTC
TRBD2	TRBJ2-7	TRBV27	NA	CASSSQLRSGGNEQYF	TGTGCCAGCAGTTCGCAGCTGAGGAGCGGGGGGAACGAGCAGTACTTC
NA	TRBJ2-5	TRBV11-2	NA	CASSFPGGQETQYF	TGTGCCAGCAGCTTTCCAGGGGGGCAAGAGACCCAGTACTTC
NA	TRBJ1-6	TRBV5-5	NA	CASSLGPRDNSPLHF	TGTGCCAGCAGCTTGGGTCCTCGGGATAATTCACCCCTCCACTTT
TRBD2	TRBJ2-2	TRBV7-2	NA	CASSFLAGSGTGELFF	TGTGCCAGCAGCTTCCTAGCGGGGTCTGGGACCGGGGAGCTGTTTTTT
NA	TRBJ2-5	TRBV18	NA	CASSPGARGEETQYF	TGTGCCAGCTCACCGGGGGCTAGGGGTGAAGAGACCCAGTACTTC
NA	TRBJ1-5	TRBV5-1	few	CASSLGGGDGQPQHF	TGCGCCAGCAGCTTGGGGGGGGGCGATGGCCAGCCCCAGCATTTT
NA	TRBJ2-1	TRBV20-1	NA	CSANQGNEQFF	TGCAGTGCTAACCAGGGCAATGAGCAGTTCTTC
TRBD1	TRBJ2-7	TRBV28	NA	CASSLPIQGMAYEQYF	TGTGCCAGCAGTTTGCCCATACAGGGGATGGCCTACGAGCAGTACTTC
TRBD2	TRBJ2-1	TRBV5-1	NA	CASSLTSGLSSYNEQFF	TGCGCCAGCAGCCTGACTAGCGGGTTAAGCTCCTACAATGAGCAGTTCTTC
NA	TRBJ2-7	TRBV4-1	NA	CASSHPGPGGYEQYF	TGCGCCAGCAGCCACCCCGGACCCGGGGGCTACGAGCAGTACTTC
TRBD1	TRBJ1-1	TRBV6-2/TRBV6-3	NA	CASSVTGVRGAFF	TGTGCCAGCAGTGTAACAGGGGTCCGAGGGGCTTTCTTT
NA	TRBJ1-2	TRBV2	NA	CASSEATYGYTF	TGTGCCAGCAGTGAAGCCACTTATGGCTACACCTTC
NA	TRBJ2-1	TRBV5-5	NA	CASSLGYSSYNEQFF	TGTGCCAGCAGCTTGGGGTACAGCTCCTACAATGAGCAGTTCTTC
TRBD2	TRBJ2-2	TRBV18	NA	CASSHLAGEITGELFF	TGTGCCAGCTCACACTTAGCGGGGGAGATCACCGGGGAGCTGTTTTTT
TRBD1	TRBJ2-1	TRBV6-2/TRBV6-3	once	CASSYLGQGAEQFF	TGTGCCAGCAGTTACTTGGGACAGGGGGCCGAGCAGTTCTTC
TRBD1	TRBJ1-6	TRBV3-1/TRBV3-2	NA	CASSQVGTGFSPLHF	TGTGCCAGCAGCCAAGTTGGGACAGGTTTTTCACCCCTCCACTTT
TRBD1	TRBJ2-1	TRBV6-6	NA	CASSWDRPNNEQFF	TGTGCCAGCAGTTGGGACAGACCGAACAATGAGCAGTTCTTC
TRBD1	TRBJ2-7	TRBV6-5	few	CASSSHGTGRYEQYF	TGTGCCAGCAGTTCCCACGGGACAGGGCGCTACGAGCAGTACTTC
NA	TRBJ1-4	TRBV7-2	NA	CASSLEYGYGPNMNEKLFF	TGTGCCAGCAGCTTAGAATACGGTTATGGGCCTAACATGAATGAAAAACTGTTTTTT